This T cell receptor beta chain was profiled in a study of OX40 agonist ivuxolimab in advanced cancers. The study's findings and limits: The study found among the lowest clonal expansion in partial responders at 0.1-3.0 mg/kg.

Peripheral blood came from all dose cohorts at three timepoints. CDR1 is SQVTM, CDR2 ANQGSEA, per germline. The length of the CDR3 is 13 residues. The repertoire was sequenced with immunoSEQ multiplex PCR; TCRdb's copy has only in-frame clones and lacks some. The sample has 20,000 or so clones; 90% are singletons. Concerning this clone: Its antigen is not identified.

This rearrangement joins TRBV29-1 to TRBJ1-1; no clear D gene. The sequence came from an adult with an advanced solid tumor such as melanoma, head and neck, liver or kidney cancer. Sequences were derived from CD4+ or CD8+ T cells sorted from blood, sampled in a trial of the OX40 agonist ivuxolimab. The CDR3, as DNA: TGCACCACCACCACAGTCTTGAACACTGAAGCTTTCTTT. Translating gives CTTTTVLNTEAFF.